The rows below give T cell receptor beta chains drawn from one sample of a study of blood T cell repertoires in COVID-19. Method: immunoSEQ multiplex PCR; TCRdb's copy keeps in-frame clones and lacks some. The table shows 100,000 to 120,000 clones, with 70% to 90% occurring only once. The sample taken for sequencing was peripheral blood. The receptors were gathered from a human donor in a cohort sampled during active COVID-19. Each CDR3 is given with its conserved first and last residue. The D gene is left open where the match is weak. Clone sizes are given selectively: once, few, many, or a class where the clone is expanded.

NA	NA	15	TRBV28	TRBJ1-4	CASSPGGEVNEKLFF	TGTGCCAGCAGTCCCGGGGGAGAGGTGAATGAAAAACTGTTTTTT
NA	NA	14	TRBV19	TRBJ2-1	CASSSSVRGDEQFF	TGTGCCAGTAGTAGTAGCGTCAGGGGCGATGAGCAGTTCTTC
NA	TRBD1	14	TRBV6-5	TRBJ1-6	CASSLTGGESPLHF	TGTGCCAGCAGTCTAACAGGGGGCGAATCACCCCTCCACTTT
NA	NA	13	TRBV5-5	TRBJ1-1	CASGSSGNTEAFF	TGTGCCAGCGGGTCATCGGGTAACACTGAAGCTTTCTTT
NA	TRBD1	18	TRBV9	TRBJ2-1	CASSAGSGGTGLYNEQFF	TGTGCCAGCAGCGCTGGGAGTGGCGGGACAGGGTTATACAATGAGCAGTTCTTC
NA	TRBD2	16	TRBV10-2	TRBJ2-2	CASSGLAGGFTGELFF	TGCGCCAGCAGTGGACTAGCGGGAGGGTTCACCGGGGAGCTGTTTTTT
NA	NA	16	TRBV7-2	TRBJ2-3	CASSLWGQGNTDTQYF	TGTGCCAGCAGCTTATGGGGGCAGGGAAATACAGATACGCAGTATTTT
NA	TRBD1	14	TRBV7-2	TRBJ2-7	CASSLASGGYEQYF	TGTGCCAGCAGCTTAGCCTCAGGGGGCTACGAGCAGTACTTC
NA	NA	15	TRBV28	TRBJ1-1	CASSLIRRAYTEAFF	TGTGCCAGCAGTTTAATTCGGCGGGCCTACACTGAAGCTTTCTTT
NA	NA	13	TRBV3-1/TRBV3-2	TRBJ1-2	CASSQDAGYGYTF	TGTGCCAGCAGCCAAGATGCGGGATATGGCTACACCTTC
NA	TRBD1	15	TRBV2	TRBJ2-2	CASSGDRVSAGELFF	TGTGCCAGCAGTGGTGACAGGGTTTCTGCCGGGGAGCTGTTTTTT
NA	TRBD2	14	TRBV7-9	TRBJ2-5	CASSATSGRETQYF	TGTGCCAGCAGCGCGACTAGCGGCCGGGAGACCCAGTACTTC
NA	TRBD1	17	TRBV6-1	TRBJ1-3	CASSEALRGLGLRTIYF	TGTGCCAGCAGTGAAGCGCTTAGGGGGCTAGGGTTAAGAACCATATATTTT
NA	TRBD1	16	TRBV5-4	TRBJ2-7	CASSLNPGQGRQEQYF	TGTGCCAGCAGCTTAAACCCGGGACAGGGCAGGCAAGAGCAGTACTTC
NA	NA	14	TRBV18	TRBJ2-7	CASSPGGTPYEQYF	TGTGCCAGCTCACCGGGGGGGACACCCTACGAGCAGTACTTC
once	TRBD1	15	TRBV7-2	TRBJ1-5	CASSTQPDRGQPQHF	TGTGCCAGCAGCACCCAACCTGACAGGGGCCAGCCCCAGCATTTT
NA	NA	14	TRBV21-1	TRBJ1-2	CATKMTGANYGYTF	TGTGCCACTAAGATGACAGGAGCTAACTATGGCTACACCTTC
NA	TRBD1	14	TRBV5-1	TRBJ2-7	CASSRGTGSYEQYF	TGCGCCAGCAGCCGCGGGACAGGGTCCTACGAGCAGTACTTC
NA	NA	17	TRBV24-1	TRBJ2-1	CATSEGPGTGSLNEQFF	TGTGCCACCAGTGAGGGCCCCGGGACTGGGTCCTTGAATGAGCAGTTCTTC
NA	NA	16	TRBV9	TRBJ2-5	CASSPGTTAGQETQYF	TGTGCCAGCAGCCCCGGAACGACCGCGGGGCAAGAGACCCAGTACTTC
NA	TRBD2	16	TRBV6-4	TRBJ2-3	CANWTSGLPSTDTQYF	TGTGCCAACTGGACTAGCGGGTTACCTAGCACAGATACGCAGTATTTT
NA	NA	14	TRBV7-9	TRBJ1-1	CASSLGLSGTEAFF	TGTGCCAGCAGCTTAGGTCTGTCGGGCACTGAAGCTTTCTTT
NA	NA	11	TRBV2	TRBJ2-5	CASSVRETQYF	TGTGCCAGCAGTGTCAGGGAGACCCAGTACTTC
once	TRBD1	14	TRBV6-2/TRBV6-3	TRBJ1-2	CASSTRQGPKGYTF	TGTGCCAGCAGCACGAGACAGGGCCCCAAGGGCTACACCTTC
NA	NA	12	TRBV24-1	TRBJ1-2	CATSDPKYGYTF	TGTGCCACCAGTGATCCTAAATATGGCTACACCTTC
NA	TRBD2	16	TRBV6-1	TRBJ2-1	CASSGLLAGAYNEQFF	TGTGCCAGCAGTGGTCTCCTAGCGGGAGCTTACAATGAGCAGTTCTTC
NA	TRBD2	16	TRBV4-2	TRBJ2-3	CASSRGLAGGGDTQYF	TGTGCCAGCAGCCGCGGGCTAGCGGGGGGGGGAGATACGCAGTATTTT
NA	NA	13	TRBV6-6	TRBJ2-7	CATLGLSGYEQYF	TGTGCCACCCTCGGACTTAGCGGTTACGAGCAGTACTTC
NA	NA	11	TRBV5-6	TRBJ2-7	CASSLYYEQYF	TGTGCCAGCAGCTTGTACTACGAGCAGTACTTC
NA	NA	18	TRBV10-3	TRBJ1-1	CAISESPQGWILNTEAFF	TGTGCCATCAGTGAGTCCCCCCAGGGGTGGATATTGAACACTGAAGCTTTCTTT
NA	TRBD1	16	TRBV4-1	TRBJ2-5	CASSQGDRGGQETQYF	TGCGCCAGCAGCCAGGGAGACAGGGGAGGCCAAGAGACCCAGTACTTC
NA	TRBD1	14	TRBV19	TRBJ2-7	CASSIRDRSNEQYF	TGTGCCAGTAGTATTCGGGACAGATCCAACGAGCAGTACTTC
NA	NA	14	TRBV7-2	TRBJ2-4	CASSVGQHKNIQYF	TGTGCCAGCAGCGTCGGACAGCACAAAAACATTCAGTACTTC
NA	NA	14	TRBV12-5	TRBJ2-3	CASGSPLSGDTQYF	TGTGCTAGTGGTTCTCCCCTCTCCGGGGATACGCAGTATTTT
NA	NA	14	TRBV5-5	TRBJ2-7	CASSLADSSYEQYF	TGTGCCAGCAGCTTGGCCGACAGCTCCTACGAGCAGTACTTC
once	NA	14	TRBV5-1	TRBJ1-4	CASSLRGSNEKLFF	TGCGCCAGCAGCTTGCGCGGGTCTAATGAAAAACTGTTTTTT